This T cell receptor beta chain was recovered during a study of blood T cell repertoires in COVID-19. Overall study context: Collection of acute and convalescent COVID-19 samples took place in the United States, Italy and Spain.

Those enrolled in Seattle joined during active infection and were followed longitudinally afterward. Data came from immunoSEQ multiplex PCR; TCRdb stores just in-frame clones and leaves some out. Found here are a few hundred thousand clones, more than 70% of them singletons; the top ten hold approximately 3%. From germline, CDR1 is LNHDA and CDR2 SQIVND (reference sequence). CDR3 size: 14 residues. Trimming took off 3 bases at V and 2 bases at J, with 9 bases between the two ends. The sequenced sample consisted of peripheral blood. The chain combines TRBV19 with TRBJ2-3; D gene unclear. This TCR was recovered from a woman in her thirties with COVID-19, enrolled during active disease. The CDR3 DNA sequence: TGTGCCAGTAGTATCGTAGTAGACACAGATACGCAGTATTTT. It codes for CASSIVVDTDTQYF.